A single sample is the source of the 11 T cell receptor beta chains below, sequenced in a study of shared clonotypes between healthy human individuals. CD45RO negativity and positive selection for CCR7 defined naive CD8 cells, a population that excluded terminally differentiated effector memory CD45RA+ cells. TCRdb's table, derived via immunoSEQ multiplex PCR, lists solely in-frame clones and lacks some. The sample lists millions of clones, roughly 95% occurring once. The source material was naive CD8+ T cells sorted from blood. These receptors came from a man between 18 and 29 years old in good health.

This rearrangement joins TRBV4-3 to TRBJ2-3; 16 bases agree with TRBD2. The V gene's germline CDR1 is LGHNA and CDR2 YSLEER. J gave up 4 bases and V 4 bases, and 8 bases lay outside the gene matches. There are 18 residues in the CDR3. The CDR3 loop is CASSLGTSGRASADTQYF. The DNA of the CDR3 is TGCGCCAGCAGCCTCGGGACTAGCGGGAGGGCGAGCGCAGATACGCAGTATTTT.

The chain recombines TRBV6-1 with TRBJ2-7; D is possibly TRBD2 (7 bases). This CDR3 has 13 residues. Germline V lookup: CDR1 MNHNS, CDR2 SASEGT. The germline V and J ends were trimmed by 8 bases and 2 bases, with 13 bases remaining between them. The CDR3 region has the DNA TGTGCCAGCGGGGGGGGGCAGACCTACGAGCAGTACTTC. Encoded protein: CASGGGQTYEQYF.

Concerning this clone itself: The same CDR3 is also encoded by other DNA sequences in this sample. The chain links TRBV10-3 to TRBJ2-5, with unresolved D. Germline CDR1 is ENHRY and CDR2 is SYGVKD. The V end lost 3 bases, the J end lost 1 base, and 3 bases lay between the germline ends. The CDR3 has 12 amino acids. The CDR3 region has the DNA TGTGCCATCAGTGATATCCAAGAGACCCAGTACTTC. Translation gives CAISDIQETQYF.

This chain connects TRBV10-3 to TRBJ1-5; D uncertain. CDR1 ENHRY and CDR2 SYGVKD come from the germline V gene. This CDR3 is built from 14 residues. V was pared by 0 bases and J by 5 bases, with 8 bases between. CDR3 sequence reads: CAISESNGHQPQHF. The DNA for the CDR3 is TGTGCCATCAGTGAGTCGAATGGGCATCAGCCCCAGCATTTT.

V is TRBV5-1 and J is TRBJ2-3; 10 positions match TRBD2. The V gene end was trimmed by 4 bases and the J gene end by 0 bases; junction bases not matched to a gene: 5. This CDR3 is 16 amino acids long. Germline CDR1 and CDR2: SGHRS and YFSETQ. The DNA for the CDR3 is TGCGCCAGCAGCCGCTCTAGCGGGGGAAGCACAGATACGCAGTATTTT. Its translation: CASSRSSGGSTDTQYF. Complete variable domain (other parts from reference TRBV5-1 and TRBJ2-3): KAGVTQTPRYLIKTRGQQVTLSCSPISGHRSVSWYQQTPGQGLQFLFEYFSETQRNKGNFPGRFSGRQFSNSRSEMNVSTLELGDSALYLCASSRSSGGSTDTQYFGPGTRLTVL.

The rearrangement links TRBV27 to TRBJ2-1; 8 bases map to TRBD2. With V trimmed by 0 bases and J by 15 bases, 4 bases remained unmatched. The germline V gene encodes CDR1 MNHEY and CDR2 SMNVEV (reference sequence). The CDR3 loop spans 12 amino acids. CDR3 sequence (DNA): TGTGCCAGCAGTTTATCCGGGACTAGTTGGTTCTTC. Amino acid sequence: CASSLSGTSWFF.

The gene calls are TRBV15 and TRBJ1-2; D gene ambiguous. CDR1 and CDR2 from the germline V gene are LNHNV and YYDKDF (reference sequence). Between the trimmed V and J ends, which lost 3 bases and 3 bases, there was a span of 8 bases. The CDR3 covers 13 residues. The CDR3 reads CATSSVSDYGYTF. The CDR3 region has the DNA TGTGCCACCAGCAGCGTTAGTGACTATGGCTACACCTTC.

This chain joins TRBV27 and TRBJ2-7; either TRBD1 or TRBD2 may fit D (5 bases each). Trimming removed 2 bases from V and 2 bases from J, with 10 bases in between. The CDR3 consists of 14 residues. Germline V CDR1 and CDR2: MNHEY, SMNVEV (reference sequence). The CDR3 loop reads CASSLGGNTYEQYF. The DNA of the CDR3 is TGTGCCAGCAGTTTAGGGGGTAATACCTACGAGCAGTACTTC.

The V call is TRBV5-4, the J call TRBJ2-2; 8 bases align to TRBD2. This CDR3 has 15 residues. In germline, CDR1 is SGHNT, CDR2 YYREEE (reference sequence). Trimming at V came to 5 bases and at J to 5 bases, leaving 8 bases not matched to a gene. The CDR3 sequence: CASSYGLASTGELFF. The CDR3, as DNA: TGTGCCAGCAGTTACGGACTAGCTTCTACCGGGGAGCTGTTTTTT.

The chain recombines TRBV27 with TRBJ1-5; tentatively, D is TRBD1 (6 bases). Germline V CDR1 and CDR2: MNHEY, SMNVEV (reference sequence). The CDR3 extends over 14 amino acids. Trimming removed 9 bases at V and 0 bases at J, with 12 bases between. The CDR3 DNA follows: TGTGCCAGTCGGGACACCTATAGCAATCAGCCCCAGCATTTT. As protein: CASRDTYSNQPQHF.

The chain uses TRBV11-2 and TRBJ1-4; D gene ambiguous. V lost 7 bases to trimming and J lost 5 bases, with 8 bases between them. This CDR3 contains 12 residues. The germline V gene encodes CDR1 SGHAT and CDR2 FQNNGV. The CDR3: CASNAGNEKLFF. CDR3 DNA: TGTGCCAGCAACGCGGGGAATGAAAAACTGTTTTTT.